This T cell receptor (beta chain) is drawn from a study of cytomegalovirus exposure and HLA in healthy donors. The wider study: HLA-typed donors contributed 80 million or so unique TCRs, which were held in an early data release.

A word on this clone: The target antigen is unknown.

PCR used 60 Vbeta primers and 13 Jbeta primers. TCRdb's table, derived via immunoSEQ multiplex PCR, lists solely in-frame clones and lacks some. This repertoire includes tens of thousands of clones. Notes on the study in general: Among TCR beta chains, those listed as cytomegalovirus-associated numbered more than 150.

V lost 2 bases to trimming and J lost 12 bases, with 16 bases between them. The V gene's germline CDR1 is MNHEY and CDR2 SVGAGI. The CDR3 has 13 residues. The gene calls are TRBV6-5 and TRBJ2-5; maybe TRBD1 (5 bases). This TCR came from a man aged 30-40 years in good health and CMV-seropositive. The sequencing sample was made of PBMCs. The CDR3 reads CASSYGSQAPKYF. CDR3 DNA: TGTGCCAGCAGTTACGGGTCACAGGCCCCGAAGTACTTC.